The 20 T cell receptor beta chains below all came from one sample that was sequenced in a study of cytotoxic CD8 clonotypes in ibrutinib-treated CLL. Measured with immunoSEQ multiplex PCR; TCRdb has only the in-frame clones, and not every one. Of about 50,000 clones in the sample, approximately 71% were seen once. The sequencing here drew on PBMCs, taken after 12 months of ibrutinib treatment. The receptors shown here come from a human donor with chronic lymphocytic leukemia.

This clone was picked up a small number of times. The chain uses TRBV4-3 and TRBJ2-5; no reliable D call. The CDR3 runs to 12 residues. Germline CDR1 and CDR2: LGHNA and YSLEER. The V gene lost 0 bases and the J gene lost 5 bases, with 4 bases spanning the gap. In DNA form, the CDR3 reads TGCGCCAGCAGCCAAGACAGGGAGACCCAGTACTTC. Amino acids: CASSQDRETQYF.

The chain links TRBV27 to TRBJ2-1, with D hard to call. Germline V gene sequence: CDR1 MNHEY, CDR2 SMNVEV (reference sequence). The CDR3 spans 12 residues. Trimming shortened V by 8 bases and J by 5 bases, and 10 bases separated the two germline ends. CDR3 sequence reads: CASLLENNEQFF. DNA of the CDR3: TGTGCCAGCCTATTGGAGAACAATGAGCAGTTCTTC.

The gene calls are TRBV6-5 and TRBJ2-3; 11 bases align to TRBD1. Per the germline V gene, CDR1 is MNHEY and CDR2 is SVGAGI. This CDR3 is built from 15 residues. V lost 6 bases and J lost 5; bases outside the gene matches: 7. This CDR3 is CASSFMGTGGDTQYF. In DNA form, the CDR3 reads TGTGCCAGCAGCTTCATGGGGACAGGGGGAGATACGCAGTATTTT.

The rearrangement joins TRBV29-1 to TRBJ2-7; D unresolved. V lost 3 bases and J 4 bases, leaving 10 bases between the germline ends. Germline CDR1 SQVTM, CDR2 ANQGSEA. The CDR3 has 12 residues. CDR3 loop: CSVEDGYYEQYF. CDR3 DNA: TGCAGCGTTGAGGATGGGTATTACGAGCAGTACTTC.

This clone has only a few counts. The rearrangement uses TRBV5-4 and TRBJ1-2; 7 nucleotides line up with TRBD1. Germline V gene lookup returns CDR1 SGHNT and CDR2 YYREEE (reference sequence). V was clipped by 0 bases and J by 2 bases; unmatched bases: 1. The CDR3 has 14 amino acids. This CDR3 is CASSLGDRNYGYTF. In DNA form, the CDR3 reads TGTGCCAGCAGCTTGGGGGACAGAAACTATGGCTACACCTTC.

This clone appeared a few times. The gene calls are TRBV28 and TRBJ1-4, with D possibly TRBD1 on 5 matching bases. The CDR3 extends over 14 amino acids. Germline values: CDR1 MDHEN, CDR2 SYDVKM. V lost 6 bases and J 8 bases, leaving 16 bases between the germline ends. CDR3 sequence reads: CASRPQAGGEKLFF. The CDR3 nucleotides read TGTGCCAGCAGACCACAGGCGGGTGGGGAAAAACTGTTTTTT. The complete variable domain, with remaining parts taken from reference TRBV28 and TRBJ1-4, reads DVKVTQSSRYLVKRTGEKVFLECVQDMDHENMFWYRQDPGLGLRLIYFSYDVKMKEKGDIPEGYSVSREKKERFSLILESASTNQTSMYLCASRPQAGGEKLFFGSGTQLSVL.

This clone has just a few counts. The rearrangement links TRBV27 to TRBJ2-3, with no clear D. The ends were cut back, 4 bases at V and 0 bases at J, with 17 bases in the middle. The CDR3 has 17 residues. Germline V gives CDR1 MNHEY, CDR2 SMNVEV (reference sequence). CDR3 nucleotide sequence: TGTGCCAGCAGTTCCCTCTTCGACTGGGGAAGCACAGATACGCAGTATTTT. Translated: CASSSLFDWGSTDTQYF.

The V call is TRBV14, the J call TRBJ2-5; TRBD2 matches 9 bases. CDR3 size: 15 residues. Germline V gene sequence: CDR1 SGHDN, CDR2 FVKESK. With V trimmed by 1 base and J by 4 bases, 4 bases remained unmatched. The CDR3 DNA reads TGTGCCAGCAGCCAAGGGGTAGCGGGAGTAGAGACCCAGTACTTC. This translates into CASSQGVAGVETQYF.

The chain combines TRBV18 with TRBJ1-5; 9 nucleotides line up with TRBD1. Germline V CDR1 and CDR2: KGHSH, LQKENI. The J segment lost 1 base and the V segment lost 5 bases, leaving 3 bases of the junction unmatched. The CDR3 totals 15 residues. For the CDR3, the DNA is TGTGCCAGCTCAGTCGACAGGGGGAGCAATCAGCCCCAGCATTTT. It codes for CASSVDRGSNQPQHF. The complete variable domain, with remaining parts taken from reference TRBV18 and TRBJ1-5, reads NAGVMQNPRHLVRRRGQEARLRCSPMKGHSHVYWYRQLPEEGLKFMVYLQKENIIDESGMPKERFSAEFPKEGPSILRIQQVVRGDSAAYFCASSVDRGSNQPQHFGDGTRLSIL.

This chain uses TRBV19 with TRBJ2-7; 8 bases fit TRBD1. The germline V gene has CDR1 LNHDA and CDR2 SQIVND (reference sequence). CDR3 length: 13 residues. Unmatched junction bases numbered 5, after V lost 4 bases and J lost 6 bases. CDR3 DNA: TGTGCCAGTAGTAATCAGGGGGCCTCCGAGCAGTACTTC. It is translated as CASSNQGASEQYF. Full variable domain (outside the CDR3, taken from reference TRBV19 and TRBJ2-7): DGGITQSPKYLFRKEGQNVTLSCEQNLNHDAMYWYRQDPGQGLRLIYYSQIVNDFQKGDIAEGYSVSREKKESFPLTVTSAQKNPTAFYLCASSNQGASEQYFGPGTRLTVT.

V and J are TRBV7-3 and TRBJ2-3, with D perhaps assigned TRBD1 or TRBD2 (6 bases each). The germline V and J ends were trimmed by 9 bases and 4 bases, with 26 bases remaining between them. The length of the CDR3 is 17 residues. Germline V lookup: CDR1 SGHTA, CDR2 FQGTGA. The CDR3 spells CARGLGGTTRLADTQYF. DNA of the CDR3: TGTGCCAGGGGGTTAGGCGGGACAACTAGACTGGCAGATACGCAGTATTTT.

CDR3 loop: CASSVRGLVTGELFF. The CDR3 DNA follows: TGTGCCAGCAGCGTTAGGGGGCTCGTCACCGGGGAGCTGTTTTTT. J is TRBJ2-2 and V is TRBV9; TRBD1 agrees at 7 bases. The CDR3 is 15 residues long. Trimming cost V 2 bases and J 4 bases; bases outside gene matches: 5. Germline assignment: CDR1 SGDLS and CDR2 YYNGEE.

CDR3 sequence reads: CASSLSGNEKLFF. Written as DNA, the CDR3 is TGTGCCAGCAGCTTGAGTGGGAATGAAAAACTGTTTTTT. The chain recombines TRBV5-5 with TRBJ1-4; D not resolved. Germline-derived CDR1 and CDR2 are SGHKS and YYEKEE (reference sequence). V lost 1 base to trimming and J lost 5 bases, with 6 bases between them. This CDR3 is 13 amino acids long. The entire variable domain, with the rest obtained from reference TRBV5-5 and TRBJ1-4, is as follows: DAGVTQSPTHLIKTRGQQVTLRCSPISGHKSVSWYQQVLGQGPQFIFQYYEKEERGRGNFPDRFSARQFPNYSSELNVNALLLGDSALYLCASSLSGNEKLFFGSGTQLSVL.

The sample holds a few counts of this clone. The V call is TRBV28, the J call TRBJ1-3; tentatively, D is TRBD1 (5 bases). V was trimmed by 3 bases and J by 7 bases, leaving 19 bases between them. Per germline, CDR1 MDHEN and CDR2 SYDVKM. This CDR3 is built from 16 residues. The chain's CDR3 is CASSFVLLGGVNTIYF. The CDR3 DNA follows: TGTGCCAGCAGTTTCGTCCTGCTGGGGGGGGTGAACACCATATATTTT.

This clone was counted a single time. The rearrangement joins TRBV7-6 to TRBJ2-1; 8 bases match TRBD2. Looked up from germline, CDR1 is SGHVS and CDR2 is FNYEAQ. With V trimmed by 2 bases and J by 5 bases, 5 bases remained unmatched. The CDR3 totals 15 residues. Here the CDR3 reads CASSLIAGRDNEQFF. Here the CDR3 DNA reads TGTGCCAGCAGCTTAATAGCGGGACGCGACAATGAGCAGTTCTTC. Full variable domain (remainder filled in from reference TRBV7-6 and TRBJ2-1): GAGVSQSPRYKVTKRGQDVALRCDPISGHVSLYWYRQALGQGPEFLTYFNYEAQQDKSGLPNDRFSAERPEGSISTLTIQRTEQRDSAMYRCASSLIAGRDNEQFFGPGTRLTVL.

This clone was observed a handful of times. The J gene is TRBJ2-3, the V gene TRBV5-6; 7 bases match TRBD2. The CDR3 has 16 residues. In germline, CDR1 is SGHDT, CDR2 YYEEEE. The V segment lost 0 bases and the J segment 6 bases; nucleotides outside the gene matches: 10. CDR3 DNA sequence: TGTGCCAGCAGCTTGGCCGTGGGAGCCGGGGGGGATACGCAGTATTTT. It specifies CASSLAVGAGGDTQYF.

V gene TRBV27 combines with J gene TRBJ2-1; 8 bases align to TRBD2. Trimming at V came to 7 bases and at J to 5 bases, leaving 10 bases not matched to a gene. Germline V gene sequence: CDR1 MNHEY, CDR2 SMNVEV (reference sequence). This CDR3 is 15 amino acids long. CDR3 in DNA: TGTGCCAGCAATTTGGTCGGGAGGGCCGACAATGAGCAGTTCTTC. It specifies CASNLVGRADNEQFF.

The chain has TRBV28 and TRBJ2-7; D unresolved. The CDR3 is 11 residues long. V dropped 1 base and J dropped 3 bases, with 1 base sitting between them. The germline gives CDR1 MDHEN, CDR2 SYDVKM. In DNA form, the CDR3 reads TGTGCCAGCAGTTTATTCTACGAGCAGTACTTC. Protein: CASSLFYEQYF.

The chain couples TRBV7-2 to TRBJ2-7, with D possibly being TRBD1 or TRBD2 (6 bases each). This CDR3 is built from 15 residues. The germline gives CDR1 SGHTA, CDR2 FQGNSA. Deletions cut 2 bases from V and 3 bases from J, with 14 bases between. The CDR3, as DNA: TGTGCCAGCAGCTTACGGCCAGGGGAGGACTACGAGCAGTACTTC. It encodes CASSLRPGEDYEQYF.

The rearrangement joins TRBV6-6 to TRBJ1-4, with no clear D. The V gene's germline CDR1 is MNHNY and CDR2 SVGAGI (reference sequence). The CDR3 sequence is 14 residues long. V lost 3 bases, J lost 8 bases, and 13 bases lay in between. CDR3 residues: CASSYGGLREKLFF. Written as DNA, the CDR3 is TGTGCCAGCAGTTATGGTGGCCTGCGGGAAAAACTGTTTTTT.